This T cell receptor (beta chain) was recorded in a study of Tregs in tolerant kidney transplant recipients. General study points: Changing PCR primers prevented nucleotide comparison between some patients' samples. Activated donor B cell expansion appeared to reveal the most relevant donor-specific TCRbeta repertoire. Biological reproducibility was not directly addressed, but technical replication error appeared minimal. Validation in larger populations is needed because few patients were studied.

The nonmyeloablative bone marrow transplants came from related graft donors, with transient mixed chimerism. Profiling relied on immunoSEQ multiplex PCR, and the TCRdb table lists in-frame clones only, not all of them. The sample includes more than 70,000 clones, over 75% of them seen just once. Concerning this clone itself: The antigen is not known.

The ends were cut back, 3 bases at V and 9 bases at J, with 24 bases in the middle. The length of the CDR3 is 17 residues. Germline CDR1 reads LGHNA; CDR2 reads YNFKEQ. The chain employs TRBV4-2 and TRBJ2-1, with a weak D call TRBD1 (6 bases). Source: CD4+ T cells from blood (PBMCs), taken 24 months after the transplant. The source is a human patient who received a combined kidney and bone marrow transplant. Some T cells may have come from the graft donor. The CDR3 region is CASSHEGHSGGVGEQFF. The CDR3, as DNA: TGTGCCAGCAGCCATGAGGGACATTCCGGCGGAGTTGGTGAGCAGTTCTTC.